This T cell receptor beta chain was recorded in a study of blood T cell repertoires in COVID-19. About the study: Samples came from the United States, Italy and Spain, spanning acute and convalescent COVID-19.

Repertoires were generated with immunoSEQ multiplex PCR, while TCRdb's copy carries only in-frame clones and drops some. The sample gives approximately 200,000 clones, 85% to 90% of which show up once; approximately 2.6% is in the top ten. This clone was observed a handful of times. This receptor was identified in a man aged 25-45 years with COVID-19, enrolled during active disease. Sequenced input: peripheral blood.

CDR3 residues: CAHSGLAGSYEQYF. The CDR3 DNA reads as TGTGCTCATTCTGGGCTAGCGGGCTCCTACGAGCAGTACTTC. The J gene is TRBJ2-7, the V gene TRBV30, with 8 bases lining up with TRBD2. There are 14 residues in the CDR3. Germline V gene sequence: CDR1 GTSNPN, CDR2 SVGIG (reference sequence).